This T cell receptor (beta chain) was recorded in a study of blood T cell repertoires in COVID-19. About the research overall: Sites in the United States, Italy and Spain provided acute and convalescent COVID-19 samples. T cells, B-cell-depleted T cells, or PBMCs provided the cDNA or gDNA that served as material.

CDR3 length: 13 amino acids. Per germline, CDR1 SQVTM and CDR2 ANQGSEA. The V segment lost 6 bases and the J segment 3 bases; nucleotides outside the gene matches: 5. Under the authors' procedure: The assay estimated nucleated cells by amplifying reference gene primers. Sequenced by immunoSEQ multiplex PCR; TCRdb stores in-frame clones only, minus some. For V, J and clone size, that table is used; D and trimming come from the DNA. The sample records approximately 250,000 clones, 86% being singletons. Source material: peripheral blood. The chain links TRBV29-1 to TRBJ1-3; 7 nucleotides match TRBD1. The sequence was collected from a man under 40 who had recovered from COVID-19. CDR3 in DNA: TGCAGCGTCGACAGGGACGGTGGAAACACCATATATTTT. This sequence encodes CSVDRDGGNTIYF.